This T cell receptor (beta chain) was sequenced in a study of T-cell memory formation after mild COVID-19. TCRdb reprocessed the 5' RACE reads via MiXCR and lists one record per CDR3 protein. This sample has hundreds of thousands of distinct CDR3 sequences, with around a quarter found just once. The germline gives CDR1 SGHRS, CDR2 YFSETQ. The V gene lost 3 bases and the J gene lost 7 bases, with 20 bases spanning the gap. The CDR3 has 15 amino acids. The rearrangement joins TRBV5-1 to TRBJ2-7, with D perhaps TRBD1 (6 bases). The origin of this receptor is an adult woman who had mild COVID-19 (a few samples of this study predate the infection). Cell type and time point are not known. Sequences were obtained from PBMCs or a T cell subset sorted from them (not recorded which). CDR3 region: CASSSQQGPLREQYF. The CDR3 region has the DNA TGCGCCAGCAGCTCGCAACAGGGTCCTCTCCGGGAGCAGTACTTC.